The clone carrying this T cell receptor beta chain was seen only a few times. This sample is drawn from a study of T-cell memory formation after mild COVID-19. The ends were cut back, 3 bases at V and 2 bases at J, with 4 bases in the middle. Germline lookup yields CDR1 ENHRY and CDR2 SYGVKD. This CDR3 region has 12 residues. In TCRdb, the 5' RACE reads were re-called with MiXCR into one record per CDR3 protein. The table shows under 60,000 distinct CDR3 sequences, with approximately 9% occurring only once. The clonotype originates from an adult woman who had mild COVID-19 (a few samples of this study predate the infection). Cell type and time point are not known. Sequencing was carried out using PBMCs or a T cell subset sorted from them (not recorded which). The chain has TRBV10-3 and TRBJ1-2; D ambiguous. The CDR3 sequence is CAISETNYGYTF. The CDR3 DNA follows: TGTGCCATCAGTGAAACGAACTATGGCTACACCTTC.